This T cell receptor beta chain was identified in a study of shared clonotypes between healthy human individuals. Study-level findings and limits: Non-shared clonotypes displayed generation probabilities falling below those of clonotypes present in all four donors. Sorted-subset sequencing, rarefaction showed, was incomplete despite large depth.

The assay was immunoSEQ multiplex PCR, and TCRdb's table has in-frame clones only and misses some. The table shows just under 350,000 clones, with around four fifths occurring only once. The CDR3 has 16 residues. In germline, CDR1 is SNHLY, CDR2 FYNNEI. The junction had 14 bases not matched to a gene; V was cut back by 10 bases and J by 1 base. In regard to this clone: As yet, its antigen is unknown.

The receptor was isolated from a man aged 25-45 years in good health. The chain employs TRBV2 and TRBJ2-7; 9 positions match TRBD1. The sequencing sample was made of memory CD4+ T cells sorted from blood. Noted subset: CD45RA-negative fraction. CDR3 sequence (DNA): TGTGCCACGGACAGGGGTCCGGGCCAGAGGTCCTACGAGCAGTACTTC. It codes for CATDRGPGQRSYEQYF. The full variable domain, completed using reference TRBV2 and TRBJ2-7, is EPEVTQTPSHQVTQMGQEVILRCVPISNHLYFYWYRQILGQKVEFLVSFYNNEISEKSEIFDDQFSVERPDGSNFTLKIRSTKLEDSAMYFCATDRGPGQRSYEQYFGPGTRLTVT.